This TCR beta chain was documented in a study of early T cells in non-severe SARS-CoV-2 infection. Turning to the study itself: Chains were not paired, and sequencing was done on bulk RNA from unsorted whole blood. General study points: Missing private and CD4 specificities, VDJdb matching favored anti-spike CD8 responses.

CDR3 size: 16 residues. In germline, CDR1 is SGHAT, CDR2 FQNNGV. V shed 0 bases and J 7 bases; nucleotides not matched to a gene: 9. Only a few counts were recorded for this clonotype. Its antigen is still unknown. Individual cDNA molecules received unique molecular identifiers during library preparation. One entry per CDR3 protein, called by TCRdb with MiXCR from the 5' RACE reads. Of approximately 60,000 distinct CDR3 sequences listed, around 12% are singletons. V is TRBV11-2 and J is TRBJ2-3, with 8 positions matching TRBD1. This receptor was taken from an adult who was a healthcare worker with PCR-confirmed SARS-CoV-2 infection or an uninfected control (not recorded which). What was sequenced was whole blood. Here the CDR3 DNA reads TGTGCCAGCAGCTTAGATATGGCAGGGGGCGGAAATACGCAGTATTTT. Amino acids: CASSLDMAGGGNTQYF.